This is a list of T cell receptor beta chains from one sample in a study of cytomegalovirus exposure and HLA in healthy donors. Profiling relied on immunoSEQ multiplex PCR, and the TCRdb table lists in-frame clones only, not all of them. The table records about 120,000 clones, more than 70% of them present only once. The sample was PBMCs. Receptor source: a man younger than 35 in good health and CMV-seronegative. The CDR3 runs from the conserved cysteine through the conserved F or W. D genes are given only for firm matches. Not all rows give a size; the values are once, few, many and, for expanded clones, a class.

TGCGCCAGCAGCTTGGAAATAGCGGGAGTAACAGATACGCAGTATTTT	CASSLEIAGVTDTQYF	TRBD2	TRBJ2-3	TRBV5-1	.
TGTGCCAGCAGTACAGGGGGGACAGGAGGGGATACGCAGTATTTT	CASSTGGTGGDTQYF	TRBD1	TRBJ2-3	TRBV6-1	once
TGCAGCGTTGAAGGACGGACTAGCGGGATTCGGGAGCAGTACTTC	CSVEGRTSGIREQYF	TRBD2	TRBJ2-7	TRBV29-1	.
TGTGCCAGCAGTGACACAGGCGACTATGGCTACACCTTC	CASSDTGDYGYTF	.	TRBJ1-2	TRBV6-1	.
TGTGCCAGCAGTTCCCCCACTAGCGGGGGGGCAGGTGAGCAGTTCTTC	CASSSPTSGGAGEQFF	TRBD2	TRBJ2-1	TRBV28	.
TGCGCCAGCAGCGCTAGGGACACAAAGTTTTTCTCCTACGAGCAGTACTTC	CASSARDTKFFSYEQYF	.	TRBJ2-7	TRBV5-1	.
TGTGCCAGCTCACGGCCGACAGAGAACTATGGCTACACCTTC	CASSRPTENYGYTF	.	TRBJ1-2	TRBV18	.
TGTGCCAGTAGTGAACAACAGGGAACCCGGTATGGCTACACCTTC	CASSEQQGTRYGYTF	.	TRBJ1-2	TRBV19	.
TGTGCCAGTAGTCATGAGGCCAGGGTGGGGAATCAGCCCCAGCATTTT	CASSHEARVGNQPQHF	.	TRBJ1-5	TRBV19	.
TGCGCCAGCAGCTTGTTCGGACTAGCAACTAGCACAGATACGCAGTATTTT	CASSLFGLATSTDTQYF	TRBD2	TRBJ2-3	TRBV5-1	.
TGTGCCAGCAGCTTGGTACCGGGAGTCAAGGAAGATACGCAGTATTTT	CASSLVPGVKEDTQYF	.	TRBJ2-3	TRBV5-4	few